This T cell receptor beta chain came from a study of cytomegalovirus exposure and HLA in healthy donors. This CDR3 spans 14 amino acids. Germline V gene lookup returns CDR1 GTSNPN and CDR2 SVGIG (reference sequence). Losses at the gene ends were 2 bases for V and 13 bases for J; bases not matched to a gene: 13. The PCR contained 60 Vbeta and 13 Jbeta primers. TCRdb keeps only in-frame clones here, not all; method: immunoSEQ multiplex PCR. The table lists approximately 110,000 clones. The sequence was collected from a man younger than 40 in good health and CMV-seronegative. The sample consisted of PBMCs. This sequence joins TRBV30 and TRBJ2-3; 9 positions agree with TRBD2. DNA for the CDR3: TGTGCCTGGAGTCCCGACTGGCTAGCGGGACATGAGTATTTT. Translation gives CAWSPDWLAGHEYF.